This T cell receptor beta chain originates from a study of shared clonotypes between healthy human individuals (dated by TCRdb to the early 2020s). Looking at the study overall: The cohort included a few men and a couple of women between 18 and 49 years of age. For each donor, three plates each were used for CD4 naive and CD4 memory, two plates were used for CD8 naive, and one plate was used for CD8 memory. To estimate repertoire size and how much clonotypes are shared between individuals, the study performed deep sequencing of blood TCR repertoires from five healthy adults. Libraries were prepared and TCR repertoires were sequenced by different laboratories using diverse techniques, in order to increase sequencing depth and limit assay-specific biases. Between about 0.8 and 8.9 billion PBMCs per donor were obtained by leukapheresis. Findings and caveats that apply to the study as a whole: Compared with non-shared clonotypes, clonotypes shared by all four sorted-subset donors had higher generation probabilities. Sampling was restricted to blood, and TCR repertoires in tissues likely differ from the TCR repertoires found in blood. Because the study included a small number of donors, the genetic and exposure-history diversity represented was limited. Even with the large sequencing depth, rarefaction of the sorted-subset datasets indicated that sequencing was incomplete. Naive subsets generally had larger estimated clonotype richness than memory subsets did. Pairwise subsampling indicated that sequencing depth was expected to affect the degree of clonotype sharing among donors. Roughly 5% of naive CD4, around 3.6% of naive CD8, approximately 2% of memory CD4, and 0.35% to 0.5% of memory CD8 clonotypes were shared across several donors.

The donors were healthy, HIV-negative adults who had no recently reported acute infections or vaccinations. Every donor was a Caucasian adult residing in Nashville, Tennessee, USA. Magnetic negative selection was used to enrich CD4+ T cells, after which naive cells were positively selected on CD45RA and the negative fraction became the memory subset. After blood collection by leukapheresis, PBMCs were isolated using Ficoll-Histopaque density gradient centrifugation and then cryopreserved in the vapor phase of liquid nitrogen. Analytical flow cytometry was used to check the purity and quantity of each magnetically sorted T cell population. Each sorted fraction had its genomic DNA isolated and then quantified by UV absorbance on a Nanodrop 2000c. Using the deep immunoSEQ assay, multiplex PCR amplified TCR CDR3 regions from genomic DNA. Extracted genomic DNA from each cell subset was distributed evenly across all wells of several immunoSEQ 96-well plates, and each plate was treated as a replicate. For sorted subsets, each replicate PCR was loaded with about 200 ng genomic DNA, equivalent to approximately 33,000 T cell genomes. The purified libraries were quantified using a Qubit 3.0 fluorometer, sized with a Bioanalyzer 2100, and then quantified again using the KAPA Library Quantification kit. Every immunoSEQ 96-well plate was sequenced on a separate single-read 150-cycle Illumina NextSeq 550 flow cell. As for how the authors treated the data: Because the immunoSEQ output included only junctional sequences and no quality scores, the filtering could not be the same as the filtering used for full-length reads. To assign V/J genes and CDR3, sequences were annotated against IMGT germline references using PyIR, a Python wrapper for IgBLAST v1.9. Reads were filtered out if the reads had weak V/J assignments (E-value above 1e-6), no CDR3, stop codons, out-of-frame junctions, or ambiguous translated residues. V3J clonotypes were defined as sequences sharing the same inferred V gene, J gene, and CDR3 amino acid sequence. To compute the percentage overlap between repertoires, the number of shared unique clonotypes was divided by the size of the smaller repertoire. RTK rarefaction, the Chao1 estimator, and Recon v2.1 estimates of unobserved clonotypes were used to assess repertoire richness. Generation probabilities for all TCRbeta clonotypes obtained by the gDNA method from a few donors were computed using OLGA. The source is immuneACCESS, and TCRdb retained only in-frame sequences with V and J called. Part of the clones is not carried over; for the studies checked, unresolved V genes explain less than half of this, and the remainder is unexplained. That table supplies the V and J calls and clone size; D and trimming were determined from the DNA. This sample lists over a million clones; approximately 97% were detected once. Of the sample, over 1% falls within the top ten clones.

The CDR3, cysteine through phenylalanine, is 14 amino acids long. Of the read, only the CDR3 DNA is kept; its 42 bases are in frame from base 1. The germline V gene gives CDR1 as ENHRY and CDR2 as SYGVKD. V gives up 10 bases and J gives up 4 bases, and the segment between their germline ends measures 17 bases. Comment on this clone: There is no known antigen for this receptor. No base-level quality is on record; no much larger clone is a single base apart.

This sequence was found in a man aged 30 to 39 in good health. The sequenced sample was naive CD4+ T cells sorted from blood. Sample cell subset or site, as interpreted from the label and publication: CD45RA+ positively selected. The V gene is TRBV10-3 and the J gene is TRBJ1-5; no D gene call is confident. The CDR3 protein is CATQTAVTNQPQHF. The bases are TGTGCCACCCAGACCGCCGTCACTAATCAGCCCCAGCATTTT.